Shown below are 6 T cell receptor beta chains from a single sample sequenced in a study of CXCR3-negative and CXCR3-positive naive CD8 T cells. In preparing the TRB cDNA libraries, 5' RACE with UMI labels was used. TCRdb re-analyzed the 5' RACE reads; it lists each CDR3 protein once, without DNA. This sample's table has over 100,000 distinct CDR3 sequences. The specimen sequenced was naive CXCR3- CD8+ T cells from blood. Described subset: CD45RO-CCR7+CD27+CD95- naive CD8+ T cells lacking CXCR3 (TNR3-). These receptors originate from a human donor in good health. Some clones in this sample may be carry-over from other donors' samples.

CDR3 sequence reads: CASSESPLAGSGNEQFF. J is TRBJ2-1 and V is TRBV10-1; TCRdb returns TRBD2, unconfirmable since there is no DNA. From germline, CDR1 is WNHNN and CDR2 SYGVQD (reference sequence). The CDR3 runs 17 residues.

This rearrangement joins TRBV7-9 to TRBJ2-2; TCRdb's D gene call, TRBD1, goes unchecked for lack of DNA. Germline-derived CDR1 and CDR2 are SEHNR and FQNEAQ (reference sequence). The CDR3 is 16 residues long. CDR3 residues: CASSGTGQTNTGELFF.

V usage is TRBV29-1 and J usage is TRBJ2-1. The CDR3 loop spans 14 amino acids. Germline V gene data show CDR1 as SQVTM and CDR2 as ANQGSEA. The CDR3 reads CSVVSAESYNEQFF.

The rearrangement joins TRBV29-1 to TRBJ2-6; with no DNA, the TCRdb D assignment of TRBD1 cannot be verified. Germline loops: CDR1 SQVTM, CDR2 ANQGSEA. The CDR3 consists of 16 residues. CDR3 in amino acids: CSVDGQGESGANVLTF.

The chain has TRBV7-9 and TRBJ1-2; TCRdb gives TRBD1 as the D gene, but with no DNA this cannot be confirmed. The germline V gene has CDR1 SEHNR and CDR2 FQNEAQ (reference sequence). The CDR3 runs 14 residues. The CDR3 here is CASSPADRGLGYTF.

This CDR3 is CASSSETGRNTEAFF. This chain joins TRBV7-9 and TRBJ1-1; TCRdb returns TRBD1, unconfirmable since there is no DNA. In germline, CDR1 is SEHNR, CDR2 FQNEAQ (reference sequence). This CDR3 spans 15 amino acids.